Following are 26 T cell receptor beta chains from one sample sequenced in a study of T-cell reconstitution after alpha-beta-depleted transplantation in children. Unique molecular identifiers tagged the TCRbeta library. MiXCR, run by TCRdb on the PCR reads, gives a single entry per CDR3 protein. Among about 310,000 distinct CDR3 sequences listed, approximately 20% were seen once. Source: PBMCs, mostly from graft donor cells, taken 180 days after TCRalphabeta/CD19-depleted stem cell transplant. Receptors originate from a male patient younger than 18 who had a stem cell transplant for acute lymphoblastic leukemia, so the T cells may come from the graft donor.

This clonotype was counted at least ten times. This chain joins TRBV5-6 and TRBJ2-7; no clear D. Per germline, CDR1 SGHDT and CDR2 YYEEEE. The V end was cut by 2 bases, the J end by 7 bases, with 7 bases between. CDR3 length equals 11 residues. Here the CDR3 reads CASSFRREQYF. The CDR3 DNA sequence: TGTGCCAGCAGCTTCCGAAGGGAGCAGTACTTC.

The chain couples TRBV5-1 to TRBJ2-1, with 9 bases matching TRBD2. J was trimmed by 4 bases and V by 3 bases; bases with no gene match: 14. From germline, CDR1 is SGHRS and CDR2 YFSETQ. CDR3 size: 18 residues. For the CDR3, the DNA is TGCGCCAGCAGCTACTACTTCGGCGGGACTAGCTATTACAATGAGCAGTTCTTC. Translating gives CASSYYFGGTSYYNEQFF.

This chain joins TRBV27 and TRBJ2-1; tentatively, D is TRBD2 (5 bases). Germline V gene sequence: CDR1 MNHEY, CDR2 SMNVEV (reference sequence). V dropped 3 bases and J dropped 2 bases, with 11 bases sitting between them. This CDR3 spans 15 amino acids. CDR3 in amino acids: CASSLRATTYNEQFF. The DNA of the CDR3 is TGTGCCAGCAGTTTGAGGGCCACAACCTACAATGAGCAGTTCTTC.

The table lists this clonotype with a few counts. The chain uses TRBV12-3 or TRBV12-4 and TRBJ2-7; no reliable D call. Deletions cut 4 bases from V and 2 bases from J, with 9 bases between. This CDR3 is 13 amino acids long. CDR3 in DNA: TGTGCCAGCAGTTACTGGGCAGCCTACGAGCAGTACTTC. As protein: CASSYWAAYEQYF.

Ten or more counts support this clonotype. The chain couples TRBV5-1 to TRBJ2-1; TRBD1 might be the D (8 bases). V was clipped by 0 bases and J by 2 bases, with 18 bases between them. The CDR3 spans 18 residues. CDR1 and CDR2 (germline): SGHRS, YFSETQ. The chain's CDR3 is CASSLEVTGGLTYNEQFF. For the CDR3, the DNA is TGCGCCAGCAGCTTGGAAGTCACAGGGGGACTAACCTACAATGAGCAGTTCTTC.

This chain joins TRBV3-1 and TRBJ2-2; the D gene is possibly TRBD2 (5 bases). The CDR3 is 15 residues long. V gave up 5 bases and J gave up 6 bases, with 16 bases separating them. The V gene's germline CDR1 is LGHDT and CDR2 YNNKEL (reference sequence). The chain's CDR3 is CASSSSGSWAGELFF. CDR3 in DNA: TGTGCCAGCAGCTCAAGTGGGAGTTGGGCCGGGGAGCTGTTTTTT.

This sequence joins TRBV4-1 and TRBJ2-1; 9 bases map to TRBD2. There are 15 residues in the CDR3. Germline values: CDR1 MGHRA, CDR2 YSYEKL. The junction had 6 bases not matched to a gene; V was cut back by 6 bases and J by 3 bases. CDR3 residues: CASRFSSGIYNEQFF. CDR3 sequence (DNA): TGCGCCAGCAGATTTTCTAGCGGGATCTACAATGAGCAGTTCTTC.

Written as DNA, the CDR3 is TGTGCCAGCACGACTGCTCCTCTATCGCAGTACTTC. Residues: CASTTAPLSQYF. This rearrangement joins TRBV2 to TRBJ2-7; no definite D call. This CDR3 is built from 12 residues. The V gene lost 7 bases and the J gene lost 9 bases, with 16 bases spanning the gap. Germline V gene data show CDR1 as SNHLY and CDR2 as FYNNEI.

The chain carries TRBV3-1 and TRBJ2-3, with 10 bases identical to TRBD2. The germline V gene has CDR1 LGHDT and CDR2 YNNKEL (reference sequence). The ends lost 0 bases at V and 3 bases at J; junction bases unmatched: 6. The CDR3 runs to 17 residues. In DNA, the CDR3 is TGTGCCAGCAGCCAAGACAGGAGCGGGAGGGCGACAGATACGCAGTATTTT. It encodes CASSQDRSGRATDTQYF.

This clonotype was seen a few times. This chain joins TRBV9 and TRBJ2-4, with a possible D match to TRBD2 (6 bases). Between the trimmed V and J ends, which lost 2 bases and 1 base, there was a span of 19 bases. The length of the CDR3 is 18 residues. Looked up from germline, CDR1 is SGDLS and CDR2 is YYNGEE. The chain's CDR3 is CASSVGREKGSAKNIQYF. DNA for the CDR3: TGTGCCAGCAGCGTGGGTCGGGAGAAGGGTAGTGCCAAAAACATTCAGTACTTC.

This clonotype showed up just a few times. The chain recombines TRBV25-1 with TRBJ2-5; D is unclear. Germline V gene data show CDR1 as MGHDK and CDR2 as SYGVNS. V shed 4 bases and J shed 4 bases, with 22 bases lying between them. There are 17 residues in the CDR3. The CDR3 DNA follows: TGTGCCAGCAGTGGCCATTTGGGCACCCCGGGCGGAGAGACCCAGTACTTC. Its translation: CASSGHLGTPGGETQYF.

This clonotype was counted many times. This chain links TRBV12-3 or TRBV12-4 with TRBJ2-3, with 7 bases matching TRBD2. Germline trimming cut 3 bases from V and 0 bases from J; bases unmatched to any gene: 6. The CDR3 length is 16 residues. CDR3 coding DNA: TGTGCCAGCAGTTTCGGCTTGGGGGGGAGCACAGATACGCAGTATTTT. Its protein is CASSFGLGGSTDTQYF.

The table lists this clonotype with a few counts. This rearrangement joins TRBV20-1 to TRBJ2-3; TRBD2 matches 11 bases. The CDR3 is 18 amino acids. Germline CDR1 DFQATT, CDR2 SNEGSKA (reference sequence). V was pared by 3 bases and J by 0 bases, with 11 bases of the junction left unmatched. The CDR3 loop reads CSASRLAGTFSSTDTQYF. The CDR3 DNA sequence: TGCAGTGCTAGCAGACTAGCGGGAACCTTTTCTAGCACAGATACGCAGTATTTT.

This clonotype was seen at least ten times. The chain uses TRBV5-1 and TRBJ2-7; D gene uncertain. The CDR3 totals 12 residues. Germline CDR1 is SGHRS and CDR2 is YFSETQ. Trimming pared 3 bases from V and 3 bases from J, leaving 7 bases between. The CDR3 region has the DNA TGCGCCAGCAGCTCGATGGGCTACGAGCAGTACTTC. It codes for CASSSMGYEQYF.

This clonotype has only a few counts. V gene TRBV2 combines with J gene TRBJ2-2; D not certain. Trimming left V 7 bases short and J 6 bases short, with 18 bases between. Germline loops: CDR1 SNHLY, CDR2 FYNNEI. The CDR3 runs 15 residues. The CDR3 protein is CASTRGRSQAGELFF. The CDR3 nucleotides are TGTGCCAGCACCAGAGGCCGGTCTCAGGCCGGGGAGCTGTTTTTT.

This clonotype was seen just once. The V and J genes are TRBV7-9 and TRBJ1-2; D is undetermined. V was trimmed by 1 base and J by 8 bases, leaving 8 bases between them. This CDR3 spans 12 amino acids. Germline values: CDR1 SEHNR, CDR2 FQNEAQ (reference sequence). As DNA, the CDR3 is TGTGCCAGCAGCTTAGACATGTCCGGCTACACCTTC. Translation gives CASSLDMSGYTF.

This clonotype appeared many times. The gene calls are TRBV29-1 and TRBJ2-3; D unclear. V dropped 7 bases and J dropped 0 bases, with 14 bases sitting between them. CDR1 is SQVTM and CDR2 is ANQGSEA in the germline V gene. This CDR3 region has 14 residues. CDR3 in DNA: TGCAGCGCCAGTCGGTACTCTAGCACAGATACGCAGTATTTT. Amino acid sequence: CSASRYSSTDTQYF.

The genes are TRBV12-3 or TRBV12-4 and TRBJ2-3; 8 nucleotides match TRBD2. V shed 3 bases, J shed 4 bases, and the junction held 9 bases outside the gene matches. This CDR3 is built from 16 residues. The CDR3 region has the DNA TGTGCCAGCAGTTTGGGGACGGGAGGGCCGGCAGATACGCAGTATTTT. Its protein product is CASSLGTGGPADTQYF.

The chain is built from TRBV27 and TRBJ2-7, with no clear D. The germline CDR1 and CDR2 sequences are MNHEY and SMNVEV (reference sequence). The CDR3 covers 14 residues. The V and J ends lost 2 bases and 3 bases respectively, with 11 bases between them. CDR3 amino acids: CASSLSAANYEQYF. CDR3 in DNA: TGTGCCAGCAGTTTAAGCGCGGCAAACTACGAGCAGTACTTC.

This clonotype has more than one count but fewer than ten. The genes are TRBV5-1 and TRBJ2-2, with a possible D match to TRBD1 (5 bases). Trimming took 4 bases from V and 4 from J, leaving 20 bases between them. The CDR3 runs to 17 residues. Germline CDR1 and CDR2: SGHRS and YFSETQ. The CDR3 DNA follows: TGCGCCAGCAGCCGTAGCTCTGGTTCAGGGCGCACCGGGGAGCTGTTTTTT. This sequence encodes CASSRSSGSGRTGELFF.

The rearrangement joins TRBV21-1 to TRBJ2-1; TRBD1 was called by the table and not checked on the DNA. TRBV21-1 is an annotated pseudogene. This CDR3 is 16 amino acids long. CDR3 loop: CASSTLRGRSDNEQFF. The CDR3 DNA reads as TGTGCCAGCAGCACCCTGAGGGGGAGAAGCGACAATGAGCAGTTCTTC.

The gene calls are TRBV5-5 and TRBJ2-1, with 7 nucleotides matching TRBD2. Germline V lookup: CDR1 SGHKS, CDR2 YYEKEE (reference sequence). CDR3 size: 12 residues. V shed 3 bases, J shed 8 bases, and the junction held 2 bases outside the gene matches. CDR3 sequence: CASSWGGYEQFF. The CDR3 nucleotides are TGTGCCAGCAGCTGGGGGGGGTATGAGCAGTTCTTC.

The chain uses TRBV12-3 or TRBV12-4 and TRBJ2-1, with 8 bases aligning to TRBD2. The CDR3 sequence is 16 residues long. V shed 5 bases, J shed 13 bases, and the junction held 19 bases outside the gene matches. The CDR3 loop is CASSIRGYSSGRNQFF. CDR3 sequence (DNA): TGTGCCAGCAGTATACGAGGGTATAGCAGCGGGAGAAACCAGTTCTTC.

This clonotype was detected many times. The genes are TRBV28 and TRBJ1-5; D perhaps matches TRBD1 (6 bases). CDR1 is MDHEN, CDR2 SYDVKM, per germline. The CDR3 length is 16 residues. Trimming removed 2 bases at V and 0 bases at J, with 11 bases between. The CDR3 protein is CASSLVPGHSNQPQHF. The CDR3 DNA is TGTGCCAGCAGTTTAGTCCCGGGACATAGCAATCAGCCCCAGCATTTT.

This clonotype was detected ten times or more. The chain has TRBV4-1 and TRBJ2-7; perhaps TRBD2 as D (6 bases). Germline V gives CDR1 MGHRA, CDR2 YSYEKL. Trimming left V 2 bases short and J 2 bases short, with 10 bases between. The CDR3 is 14 amino acids. CDR3 amino acids: CASSQPSVTYEQYF. The CDR3 DNA sequence: TGCGCCAGCAGCCAACCTAGCGTTACCTACGAGCAGTACTTC.

This clonotype has more than one count but fewer than ten. V and J are TRBV7-3 and TRBJ2-1; D remains unclear. Trimming shortened V by 4 bases and J by 8 bases, and 12 bases separated the two germline ends. CDR1 is SGHTA, CDR2 FQGTGA, per germline. CDR3 length: 13 residues. Written as DNA, the CDR3 is TGTGCCAGCAGCTCCTTTCTGGCCCATGAGCAGTTCTTC. As protein: CASSSFLAHEQFF.